Each of the 25 T cell receptor beta chains below was sequenced from the same sample in a study of somatic mutations in cytotoxic T cells in rheumatoid arthritis. Assay used: immunoSEQ multiplex PCR; TCRdb lists only in-frame clones, some missing. The sample lists about 3,800 clones; around four fifths were seen once. The sample was CD8+ T cells sorted from blood. Receptors originate from an adult with rheumatoid arthritis.

This clone has a handful of counts. The chain couples TRBV11-2 to TRBJ2-7; D may match TRBD1 or TRBD2 (5 bases each). Trimming cost V 5 bases and J 0 bases, with 17 bases left between them. The germline CDR1 and CDR2 sequences are SGHAT and FQNNGV. This CDR3 comprises 16 residues. CDR3 sequence (DNA): TGTGCCAGCAGCCCGGTGGGGACCCGGGCCTCCTACGAGCAGTACTTC. It yields the protein CASSPVGTRASYEQYF. Together with reference TRBV11-2 and TRBJ2-7, the CDR3 gives the full variable domain: EAGVAQSPRYKIIEKRQSVAFWCNPISGHATLYWYQQILGQGPKLLIQFQNNGVVDDSQLPKDRFSAERLKGVDSTLKIQPAKLEDSAVYLCASSPVGTRASYEQYFGPGTRLTVT.

This clone was observed a handful of times. The rearrangement joins TRBV7-9 to TRBJ2-3, with 8 bases aligning to TRBD1. Germline-derived CDR1 and CDR2 are SEHNR and FQNEAQ (reference sequence). Unmatched junction bases numbered 15, after V lost 5 bases and J lost 2 bases. The CDR3 totals 18 residues. This CDR3 reads CASSPPGTGDSFTDTQYF. The CDR3 DNA follows: TGTGCCAGCAGCCCACCAGGGACAGGAGATAGCTTCACAGATACGCAGTATTTT.

This chain uses TRBV6-1 with TRBJ2-5, with TRBD1 matching over 7 bases. V shed 2 bases, J shed 7 bases, and the junction held 10 bases outside the gene matches. Germline lookup yields CDR1 MNHNS and CDR2 SASEGT. CDR3 size: 15 residues. The CDR3 bases are TGTGCCAGCAGTGAACCACAGGGGCCCTTGTGGACCCAGTACTTC. Amino acid sequence: CASSEPQGPLWTQYF.

The rearrangement joins TRBV7-8 to TRBJ2-1; TRBD1 or TRBD2 may be the D gene (5 bases each). The CDR3 length is 15 residues. Trimming took off 5 bases at V and 0 bases at J, with 11 bases between the two ends. CDR1 and CDR2 (germline): SGHVS, FQNEAQ. CDR3 in DNA: TGTGCCAGCAGCCCTCCGGGGACCTCCTACAATGAGCAGTTCTTC. It codes for CASSPPGTSYNEQFF. Full variable domain (rest looked up from reference TRBV7-8 and TRBJ2-1): GAGVSQSPRYKVAKRGQDVALRCDPISGHVSLFWYQQALGQGPEFLTYFQNEAQLDKSGLPSDRFFAERPEGSVSTLKIQRTQQEDSAVYLCASSPPGTSYNEQFFGPGTRLTVL.

The chain has TRBV7-9 and TRBJ2-6, with 10 bases matching TRBD1. The CDR3 is 18 amino acids. With V trimmed by 5 bases and J by 2 bases, 9 bases remained unmatched. The V gene's germline CDR1 is SEHNR and CDR2 FQNEAQ (reference sequence). CDR3 bases: TGTGCCAGCAGCGCCCGAGGGACAGGGGAGACTGGGGCCAACGTCCTGACTTTC. Translating it yields CASSARGTGETGANVLTF.

A few counts support this clone. The chain couples TRBV4-1 to TRBJ1-5; no firm D call. CDR1 MGHRA and CDR2 YSYEKL come from the germline V gene. Trimming took off 0 bases at V and 0 bases at J, with 6 bases between the two ends. The CDR3 is 15 amino acids. The CDR3 nucleotides read TGCGCCAGCAGCCAAGATGAGGGTAGCAATCAGCCCCAGCATTTT. Residues: CASSQDEGSNQPQHF.

In this sample, this clone turned up once. V and J are TRBV10-3 and TRBJ1-2; the D gene is possibly TRBD1 (6 bases). This CDR3 comprises 13 residues. Trimming took 9 bases from V and 6 from J, leaving 17 bases between them. Germline V CDR1 and CDR2: ENHRY, SYGVKD. The CDR3 reads CAIQGSSIDGYTF. The CDR3 nucleotides are TGTGCCATTCAGGGGTCGAGTATTGATGGCTACACCTTC.

The chain carries TRBV12-5 and TRBJ2-2, with D possibly TRBD2 on 6 matching bases. V lost 5 bases, J lost 3 bases, and 10 bases lay in between. The germline gives CDR1 LGHNT, CDR2 FRNRAP. The CDR3 consists of 14 residues. The CDR3 DNA follows: TGTGCTAGTGGTCTCGGGGGTTACACCGGGGAGCTGTTTTTT. This sequence encodes CASGLGGYTGELFF.

The V and J genes are TRBV15 and TRBJ2-3; D is undetermined. V shed 3 bases and J shed 5 bases, with 9 bases lying between them. Germline values: CDR1 LNHNV, CDR2 YYDKDF (reference sequence). The CDR3 runs 13 residues. The CDR3 DNA sequence: TGTGCCACCAGCAGCCCCAAAATAGATACGCAGTATTTT. Residues: CATSSPKIDTQYF. Filled out from reference TRBV15 and TRBJ2-3, the complete variable domain reads DAMVIQNPRYQVTQFGKPVTLSCSQTLNHNVMYWYQQKSSQAPKLLFHYYDKDFNNEADTPDNFQSRRPNTSFCFLDIRSPGLGDTAMYLCATSSPKIDTQYFGPGTRLTVL.

This clone has more than one count but fewer than ten. The rearrangement joins TRBV19 to TRBJ2-1; possibly TRBD2 for D (6 bases). Trimming pared 5 bases from V and 2 bases from J, leaving 10 bases between. The CDR3 length is 14 residues. Germline loops: CDR1 LNHDA, CDR2 SQIVND (reference sequence). CDR3 region: CASSVGGTYNEQFF. In DNA, the CDR3 is TGTGCCAGTAGTGTGGGCGGGACCTACAATGAGCAGTTCTTC.

There are a few counts of this clone. The rearrangement uses TRBV2 and TRBJ2-1; tentatively, D is TRBD2 (6 bases). The length of the CDR3 is 16 residues. Trimming took off 4 bases at V and 4 bases at J, with 17 bases between the two ends. CDR1 and CDR2 (germline): SNHLY, FYNNEI. CDR3 sequence (DNA): TGTGCCAGCAGTGGGACCGGGACTTTGACTTACAATGAGCAGTTCTTC. Translated, it gives CASSGTGTLTYNEQFF.

V gene TRBV11-2 combines with J gene TRBJ1-4; a weak D match, TRBD1 (5 bases). The CDR3 has 15 residues. Germline V gives CDR1 SGHAT, CDR2 FQNNGV. Trimming stripped 1 base from V and 5 bases from J, with 11 bases between. The CDR3 sequence is CASSLVGRTNEKLFF. The DNA of the CDR3 is TGTGCCAGCAGCTTAGTTGGACGGACAAATGAAAAACTGTTTTTT.

V is TRBV9 and J is TRBJ1-1; TRBD1 aligns across 9 bases. V dropped 0 bases and J dropped 6; count of bases not matched to a gene: 6. CDR1 is SGDLS, CDR2 YYNGEE, per germline. The CDR3 has 15 residues. The CDR3 sequence: CASSVETGTGSEAFF. The CDR3 DNA sequence: TGTGCCAGCAGCGTAGAAACCGGGACAGGGTCTGAAGCTTTCTTT.

This clone showed up just a few times. The V and J genes are TRBV13 and TRBJ1-4, with D perhaps matching TRBD1 (5 bases). CDR1 PRHDT and CDR2 FYEKMQ come from the germline V gene (reference sequence). This CDR3 spans 16 amino acids. V lost 1 base to trimming and J lost 8 bases, with 17 bases between them. CDR3 in amino acids: CASSLEGVQGSEKLFF. Here the CDR3 DNA reads TGTGCCAGCAGCTTAGAGGGCGTGCAGGGAAGCGAAAAACTGTTTTTT.

This clone was observed a few times. The V call is TRBV5-5, the J call TRBJ2-3, with a possible D match to TRBD1 (5 bases). CDR1 is SGHKS and CDR2 is YYEKEE in the germline V gene (reference sequence). The CDR3 covers 16 residues. The V gene lost 4 bases and the J gene lost 3 bases, with 18 bases spanning the gap. The CDR3, as DNA: TGTGCCAGCAGCCAAGGGGAAGACACAGTTACAGATACGCAGTATTTT. It specifies CASSQGEDTVTDTQYF.

The gene calls are TRBV7-9 and TRBJ2-5; D is perhaps TRBD1 (5 bases). Trimming took 2 bases from V and 5 from J, leaving 12 bases between them. CDR3 length equals 14 residues. CDR1 and CDR2 from the germline V gene are SEHNR and FQNEAQ (reference sequence). The CDR3 loop reads CASSLPVKGETQYF. In DNA form, the CDR3 reads TGTGCCAGCAGCTTACCCGTAAAGGGGGAGACCCAGTACTTC.

The chain links TRBV7-9 to TRBJ1-5; D gene unclear. Germline CDR1 and CDR2: SEHNR and FQNEAQ (reference sequence). The V gene lost 1 base and the J gene lost 0 bases, with 10 bases spanning the gap. The CDR3 has 16 amino acids. In nucleotides, the CDR3 is TGTGCCAGCAGCTTAGGCCTCCGGTCTAGCAATCAGCCCCAGCATTTT. Translated, it gives CASSLGLRSSNQPQHF.

The gene calls are TRBV5-8 and TRBJ1-5; 7 bases match TRBD1. Germline V gene lookup returns CDR1 SGHTS and CDR2 YDEGEE. The V gene end was trimmed by 3 bases and the J gene end by 5 bases; junction bases not matched to a gene: 5. The CDR3 spans 14 residues. The CDR3 coding sequence is TGTGCCAGCAGCTCACCAGGGGGGTATCAGCCCCAGCATTTT. This codes for CASSSPGGYQPQHF. Full variable domain (outside the CDR3, taken from reference TRBV5-8 and TRBJ1-5): EAGVTQSPTHLIKTRGQQATLRCSPISGHTSVYWYQQALGLGLQFLLWYDEGEERNRGNFPPRFSGRQFPNYSSELNVNALELEDSALYLCASSSPGGYQPQHFGDGTRLSIL.

The V gene is TRBV7-2, the J gene TRBJ1-4; 10 bases align to TRBD1. CDR1 is SGHTA and CDR2 is FQGNSA in the germline V gene. The CDR3 length is 15 residues. V lost 5 bases, J lost 2 bases, and 2 bases stayed unmatched. CDR3 region: CASSVGQGTNEKLFF. The CDR3 nucleotides are TGTGCCAGCAGCGTGGGACAGGGGACTAATGAAAAACTGTTTTTT.

V gene TRBV6-1 combines with J gene TRBJ2-5; 7 bases are shared with TRBD1. J was trimmed by 1 base and V by 1 base; bases with no gene match: 6. Germline values: CDR1 MNHNS, CDR2 SASEGT. The CDR3 contains 16 residues. CDR3 sequence reads: CASSEGIGTVQETQYF. CDR3 sequence (DNA): TGTGCCAGCAGTGAAGGGATCGGGACAGTCCAAGAGACCCAGTACTTC.

This clone was seen a handful of times. This rearrangement joins TRBV6-5 to TRBJ1-2; D call uncertain. The CDR3 runs to 13 residues. Germline values: CDR1 MNHEY, CDR2 SVGAGI. The germline V and J ends were trimmed by 0 bases and 7 bases, with 9 bases remaining between them. CDR3 in amino acids: CASSYSKLSGYTF. CDR3 in DNA: TGTGCCAGCAGTTACTCGAAGCTGAGTGGCTACACCTTC.

This chain connects TRBV6-9 to TRBJ1-5, with D maybe TRBD1 (6 bases). The germline V and J ends were trimmed by 4 bases and 2 bases, with 9 bases remaining between them. The length of the CDR3 is 14 residues. Germline CDR1 and CDR2: MNHGY and SVAAGI. The CDR3 DNA sequence: TGTGCCAGCAGTTTTTACAGGGGCAATCAGCCCCAGCATTTT. Translating it yields CASSFYRGNQPQHF.

This clone appeared a few times. V usage is TRBV7-9 and J usage is TRBJ1-1; D not resolved. V shed 5 bases and J shed 1 base, with 11 bases lying between them. The germline CDR1 and CDR2 sequences are SEHNR and FQNEAQ (reference sequence). This CDR3 comprises 14 residues. The CDR3 loop is CASSPRTTNTEAFF. CDR3 in DNA: TGTGCCAGCAGCCCCCGTACAACGAACACTGAAGCTTTCTTT.

The rearrangement links TRBV30 to TRBJ2-1; 8 bases line up with TRBD2. V dropped 3 bases and J dropped 8; count of bases not matched to a gene: 9. The CDR3 extends over 14 amino acids. Germline-derived CDR1 and CDR2 are GTSNPN and SVGIG (reference sequence). CDR3 amino acids: CAWRPGLEVDEQFF. For the CDR3, the DNA is TGTGCCTGGAGGCCGGGACTAGAGGTGGATGAGCAGTTCTTC.

A single count supports this clone. The chain is built from TRBV5-4 and TRBJ2-7, with 9 positions matching TRBD2. This CDR3 comprises 15 residues. The germline V gene has CDR1 SGHNT and CDR2 YYREEE (reference sequence). The trim removed 0 bases at V and 1 base at J, leaving 2 bases unmatched. DNA for the CDR3: TGTGCCAGCAGCTTGGGGGCGGGAGGGTCCTACGAGCAGTACTTC. The encoded protein is CASSLGAGGSYEQYF.